One sample yielded the 22 T cell receptor beta chains listed below, sequenced in a study of early T cells in non-severe SARS-CoV-2 infection. TCRdb reanalysed the 5' RACE reads using MiXCR and keeps one entry per CDR3 protein. The repertoire includes about 20,000 distinct CDR3 sequences, under 5% of them detected once, and approximately 1.5% sits in the top ten. The material sequenced was whole blood. These receptors came from an adult who was a healthcare worker with PCR-confirmed SARS-CoV-2 infection or an uninfected control (not recorded which).

This clonotype was seen repeatedly, ten times or more. The rearrangement joins TRBV7-3 to TRBJ2-2, with D maybe TRBD1 (6 bases). Germline CDR1 and CDR2: SGHTA and FQGTGA. There are 16 residues in the CDR3. Trimming stripped 5 bases from V and 0 bases from J, with 13 bases between. The CDR3 bases are TGTGCCAGCAGCCTACAGGGCCTCGCGAACACCGGGGAGCTGTTTTTT. It is translated as CASSLQGLANTGELFF.

J is TRBJ2-3 and V is TRBV7-9; 8 nucleotides match TRBD2. The length of the CDR3 is 15 residues. Per the germline V gene, CDR1 is SEHNR and CDR2 is FQNEAQ (reference sequence). V was clipped by 5 bases and J by 0 bases; unmatched bases: 4. For the CDR3, the DNA is TGTGCCAGCAGCGGAAGACTAGCGAGCACAGATACGCAGTATTTT. It is translated as CASSGRLASTDTQYF.

This clonotype was counted at least ten times. The chain links TRBV11-3 to TRBJ2-1, with D perhaps matching TRBD1 or TRBD2 (5 bases each). Germline CDR1 reads SGHNT; CDR2 reads YENEEA. This CDR3 contains 14 residues. Trimming removed 4 bases from V and 7 bases from J, with 14 bases in between. The CDR3 reads CASSYGLGENEQFF. CDR3 bases: TGTGCCAGCAGCTACGGACTGGGGGAGAATGAGCAGTTCTTC.

This clonotype was detected ten times or more. The J gene is TRBJ2-3, the V gene TRBV6-1, with D possibly matching TRBD2 (7 bases). This CDR3 is built from 14 residues. V shed 4 bases and J shed 3 bases, with 11 bases lying between them. Germline V CDR1 and CDR2: MNHNS, SASEGT. As DNA, the CDR3 is TGTGCCAGCAGTGTTGGGGGGGCGACAGATACGCAGTATTTT. It specifies CASSVGGATDTQYF.

The chain recombines TRBV5-5 with TRBJ1-2, with D perhaps matching TRBD1 (5 bases). The CDR3 covers 12 residues. V was clipped by 4 bases and J by 2 bases, with 6 bases between them. Germline V gene data show CDR1 as SGHKS and CDR2 as YYEKEE (reference sequence). The CDR3 DNA reads as TGTGCCAGCAGCCGGGACAACTATGGCTACACCTTC. It translates to CASSRDNYGYTF. The entire variable domain, with the rest obtained from reference TRBV5-5 and TRBJ1-2, is as follows: DAGVTQSPTHLIKTRGQQVTLRCSPISGHKSVSWYQQVLGQGPQFIFQYYEKEERGRGNFPDRFSARQFPNYSSELNVNALLLGDSALYLCASSRDNYGYTFGSGTRLTVV.

At least ten counts were recorded for this clonotype. The J gene is TRBJ2-5, the V gene TRBV5-6; D is unclear. Germline V gene lookup returns CDR1 SGHDT and CDR2 YYEEEE. There are 11 residues in the CDR3. Trimming left V 2 bases short and J 3 bases short, with 2 bases between. CDR3 sequence: CASSFEETQYF. CDR3 coding DNA: TGTGCCAGCAGCTTCGAAGAGACCCAGTACTTC.

V and J are TRBV7-9 and TRBJ1-5; D ambiguous. Germline-derived CDR1 and CDR2 are SEHNR and FQNEAQ (reference sequence). Trimming pared 3 bases from V and 4 bases from J, leaving 4 bases between. The CDR3 loop spans 12 amino acids. The CDR3 DNA reads TGTGCCAGCAGCTTTTCTAATCAGCCCCAGCATTTT. Translation: CASSFSNQPQHF.

The table lists this clonotype with many counts. V usage is TRBV5-5 and J usage is TRBJ2-7; TRBD1 agrees at 10 bases. Germline V CDR1 and CDR2: SGHKS, YYEKEE (reference sequence). Trimming at V came to 3 bases and at J to 2 bases, leaving 5 bases not matched to a gene. This CDR3 region has 15 residues. This CDR3 reads CASSWDRGGPYEQYF. As DNA, the CDR3 is TGTGCCAGCAGCTGGGACAGGGGAGGCCCCTACGAGCAGTACTTC.

This clonotype was found many times. The chain joins TRBV6-2 or TRBV6-3 to TRBJ2-2; weak D call: TRBD2 (6 bases). CDR1 MNHEY and CDR2 SVGEGT come from the germline V gene. The length of the CDR3 is 14 residues. Trimming cost V 1 base and J 5 bases, with 8 bases left between them. This CDR3 reads CASSYWTNTGELFF. The CDR3 region has the DNA TGTGCCAGCAGTTACTGGACTAATACCGGGGAGCTGTTTTTT.

This clonotype was seen at least ten times. The gene calls are TRBV7-9 and TRBJ1-1, with 8 bases identical to TRBD1. Trimming removed 4 bases from V and 1 base from J; junction bases left unmatched: 14. The CDR3 totals 18 residues. Germline values: CDR1 SEHNR, CDR2 FQNEAQ (reference sequence). The CDR3: CASSSIPFATGGNTEAFF. CDR3 in DNA: TGTGCCAGCAGCTCGATCCCCTTCGCTACAGGGGGGAACACTGAAGCTTTCTTT.

In its sample, this clonotype was seen many times. The V and J genes are TRBV5-4 and TRBJ2-3, with 12 bases that match TRBD2. This CDR3 is built from 17 residues. Trimming at V came to 0 bases and at J to 5 bases, leaving 7 bases not matched to a gene. Germline assignment: CDR1 SGHNT and CDR2 YYREEE (reference sequence). CDR3 sequence (DNA): TGTGCCAGCAGCTTGGGGACTAGCGGGGCGCCGGGAGATACGCAGTATTTT. Translation gives CASSLGTSGAPGDTQYF.

This clonotype was detected a few times. The chain uses TRBV19 and TRBJ2-5; perhaps D is TRBD1 or TRBD2 (5 bases each). The CDR3 consists of 14 residues. In germline, CDR1 is LNHDA, CDR2 SQIVND (reference sequence). Deletions cut 0 bases from V and 4 bases from J, with 9 bases between. The DNA for the CDR3 is TGTGCCAGTAGTATAGATCCGGGACGAGAGACCCAGTACTTC. It is translated as CASSIDPGRETQYF.

A word on this clonotype: A read error is possible here, since a much larger clone lies one base away. The V gene is TRBV3-1, the J gene TRBJ2-2, with 8 bases lining up with TRBD1. The CDR3 loop spans 18 amino acids. Germline CDR1 is LGHDT and CDR2 is YNNKEL (reference sequence). The CDR3 reads CASSQAGTGASNTGGLFF. The DNA of the CDR3 is TGTGCCAGCAGCCAAGCTGGGACAGGCGCCTCGAACACCGGGGGGCTGTTTTTT.

There are many counts of this clonotype. The chain couples TRBV11-2 to TRBJ1-6; tentative D call: TRBD1 (6 bases). The CDR3 sequence is 15 residues long. Germline V CDR1 and CDR2: SGHAT, FQNNGV. V was cut by 5 bases and J by 9 bases, with 17 bases left in between. The CDR3 nucleotides read TGTGCCAGCAGCGCAGACAGGACTTGGGGTTCACCCCTCCACTTT. Translation: CASSADRTWGSPLHF.

By share, this clonotype ranks as medium-sized. The rearrangement uses TRBV12-3 or TRBV12-4 and TRBJ2-7; perhaps TRBD2 as D (5 bases). V lost 2 bases, J lost 0 bases, and 14 bases lay in between. CDR3 length equals 16 residues. In nucleotides, the CDR3 is TGTGCCAGCAGTTTAAGAGTGGAGGTTAGCTCCTACGAGCAGTACTTC. Residues: CASSLRVEVSSYEQYF.

This clonotype turned up a few times. The V call is TRBV18, the J call TRBJ2-3; TRBD1 is a possible D gene (5 bases). V lost 3 bases, J lost 0 bases, and 16 bases lay in between. The length of the CDR3 is 17 residues. Germline lookup yields CDR1 KGHSH and CDR2 LQKENI. This CDR3 is CASSPAAGFPSTDTQYF. In nucleotides, the CDR3 is TGTGCCAGCTCACCGGCGGCAGGGTTTCCTAGCACAGATACGCAGTATTTT.

At least ten counts were recorded for this clonotype. The chain uses TRBV7-8 and TRBJ2-3; tentatively, D is TRBD1 or TRBD2 (5 bases each). CDR1 is SGHVS and CDR2 is FQNEAQ in the germline V gene. CDR3 length: 16 residues. Trimming shortened V by 3 bases and J by 3 bases, and 16 bases separated the two germline ends. This chain's CDR3 is CASSFPPQGVTDTQYF. DNA of the CDR3: TGTGCCAGCAGCTTTCCCCCCCAGGGAGTAACAGATACGCAGTATTTT.

The chain carries TRBV12-2 and TRBJ2-7; the D call of TRBD2 is as the table states it, not checked on the DNA. TRBV12-2 is labeled a pseudogene. The CDR3 has 16 residues. This CDR3 is CASRGDRAREAYEQYF. DNA for the CDR3: TGTGCAAGTCGCGGTGATCGGGCCAGAGAAGCCTACGAGCAGTACTTC.

This clonotype was observed many times. The chain uses TRBV12-3 or TRBV12-4 and TRBJ1-2; 8 bases fit TRBD1. The CDR3 is 15 residues long. The V gene end was trimmed by 7 bases and the J gene end by 4 bases; junction bases not matched to a gene: 11. The CDR3 spells CASTLRTGKLYGYTF. CDR3 nucleotide sequence: TGTGCCAGCACCCTCCGGACAGGGAAACTCTATGGCTACACCTTC.

This clonotype was seen ten or more times. This chain links TRBV20-1 with TRBJ2-5; D gene unclear. The CDR3 has 12 residues. In germline, CDR1 is DFQATT, CDR2 SNEGSKA (reference sequence). V lost 1 base, J lost 0 bases, and 3 bases lay in between. CDR3 protein: CSARVYQETQYF. CDR3 nucleotides: TGCAGTGCTAGAGTGTACCAAGAGACCCAGTACTTC.

The chain carries TRBV2 and TRBJ2-2, with 12 bases fitting TRBD1. Trimming at V came to 4 bases and at J to 0 bases, leaving 3 bases not matched to a gene. Germline V gene sequence: CDR1 SNHLY, CDR2 FYNNEI. The CDR3 length is 17 residues. The CDR3, as DNA: TGTGCCAGCAGTGCCGGGACAGGGGGCCCGAACACCGGGGAGCTGTTTTTT. Its protein product is CASSAGTGGPNTGELFF.

The sample holds many counts of this clonotype. The gene calls are TRBV10-2 and TRBJ2-3; 12 bases are shared with TRBD2. Germline V gene data show CDR1 as WSHSY and CDR2 as SAAADI. The CDR3 is 16 amino acids. J gave up 6 bases and V 5 bases, and 9 bases lay outside the gene matches. CDR3: CASSLLLAGGPDTQYF. The CDR3 coding sequence is TGCGCCAGCAGTCTTCTCCTAGCGGGGGGGCCCGATACGCAGTATTTT.